The 24 T cell receptor beta chains given below trace back to one sample, sequenced in a study of shared clonotypes between healthy human individuals. Sequenced by immunoSEQ multiplex PCR; TCRdb stores in-frame clones only, minus some. Of about 1.1 million clones listed, roughly 77% are singletons. Sequenced material: memory CD4+ T cells from PBMCs. The subset is: CD45RA-negative fraction. These receptors were taken from a man between 18 and 35 years old in good health. Some clones in this sample may be carry-over from other donors' samples.

This clone was counted many times. This sequence joins TRBV7-8 and TRBJ1-1, with D hard to call. The CDR3 contains 14 residues. Looked up from germline, CDR1 is SGHVS and CDR2 is FQNEAQ. Trimming took off 5 bases at V and 0 bases at J, with 10 bases between the two ends. In nucleotides, the CDR3 is TGTGCCAGCAGCGATGACACAATGAACACTGAAGCTTTCTTT. Residues: CASSDDTMNTEAFF. The variable domain in full, with the rest retrieved from reference TRBV7-8 and TRBJ1-1, is GAGVSQSPRYKVAKRGQDVALRCDPISGHVSLFWYQQALGQGPEFLTYFQNEAQLDKSGLPSDRFFAERPEGSVSTLKIQRTQQEDSAVYLCASSDDTMNTEAFFGQGTRLTVV.

The V gene is TRBV5-4, the J gene TRBJ2-1, with TRBD2 identical over 7 bases. Unmatched junction bases numbered 9, after V lost 0 bases and J lost 6 bases. The CDR3 is made up of 16 amino acids. Looked up from germline, CDR1 is SGHNT and CDR2 is YYREEE (reference sequence). CDR3 sequence reads: CASSLAAGRAPNEQFF. The CDR3 DNA follows: TGTGCCAGCAGCTTGGCCGCGGGGAGGGCCCCCAATGAGCAGTTCTTC.

This clone was seen only a few times. The rearrangement joins TRBV28 to TRBJ1-2; 9 positions match TRBD1. The trim removed 5 bases at V and 5 bases at J, leaving 6 bases unmatched. CDR1 MDHEN and CDR2 SYDVKM come from the germline V gene. The CDR3 has 14 residues. The CDR3, as DNA: TGTGCCAGCAGTACCGGGACAGGGCTTTATGGCTACACCTTC. Protein sequence: CASSTGTGLYGYTF.

The chain carries TRBV28 and TRBJ1-6, with D unresolved. Germline-derived CDR1 and CDR2 are MDHEN and SYDVKM. V lost 8 bases and J 3 bases, leaving 11 bases between the germline ends. This CDR3 contains 14 residues. The CDR3: CASASSVYNSPLHF. DNA of the CDR3: TGTGCCAGCGCTAGTTCAGTCTATAATTCACCCCTCCACTTT.

This clone has a single count. This sequence joins TRBV6-5 and TRBJ2-7; 7 bases agree with TRBD2. The germline gives CDR1 MNHEY, CDR2 SVGAGI. The CDR3 loop spans 14 amino acids. The V and J ends lost 8 bases and 0 bases, in that order; junction bases with no gene match: 7. The CDR3 bases are TGTGCCAGCTCTCAGACTAGCCACTCCTACGAGCAGTACTTC. As protein: CASSQTSHSYEQYF.

The chain recombines TRBV7-9 with TRBJ1-1, with a weak D call TRBD1 (5 bases). Germline loops: CDR1 SEHNR, CDR2 FQNEAQ (reference sequence). CDR3 length: 13 residues. The ends were cut back, 6 bases at V and 9 bases at J, with 17 bases in the middle. The CDR3 spells CASRLQDRLQAFF. CDR3 in DNA: TGTGCCAGCAGGCTACAGGACCGACTACAAGCTTTCTTT.

The chain joins TRBV5-1 to TRBJ2-1, with D unresolved. The germline V and J ends were trimmed by 0 bases and 0 bases, with 13 bases remaining between them. CDR3 length: 17 residues. The germline V gene has CDR1 SGHRS and CDR2 YFSETQ. CDR3 residues: CASSLDVAASSYNEQFF. The CDR3 DNA sequence: TGCGCCAGCAGCTTGGACGTAGCCGCGAGCTCCTACAATGAGCAGTTCTTC.

This rearrangement joins TRBV19 to TRBJ1-2, with D perhaps TRBD1 (5 bases). The CDR3 is made up of 16 amino acids. The germline V gene has CDR1 LNHDA and CDR2 SQIVND (reference sequence). Trimming stripped 5 bases from V and 7 bases from J, with 23 bases between. The CDR3: CASSANPGTSLGGYTF. CDR3 nucleotides: TGTGCCAGTAGTGCGAACCCCGGGACGTCCCTCGGTGGCTACACCTTC.

The chain links TRBV29-1 to TRBJ1-3; tentative D call: TRBD1 (5 bases). Deletions cut 7 bases from V and 1 base from J, with 17 bases between. Germline values: CDR1 SQVTM, CDR2 ANQGSEA. The CDR3 contains 15 residues. In DNA, the CDR3 is TGCAGCGCCGCCTTGTCCGGGGGTTCTGGAAACACCATATATTTT. Translated, it gives CSAALSGGSGNTIYF.

The J gene is TRBJ2-7, the V gene TRBV19; TRBD1 matches at 7 bases. This CDR3 has 16 residues. Germline V gene data show CDR1 as LNHDA and CDR2 as SQIVND (reference sequence). Trimming at V came to 3 bases and at J to 7 bases, leaving 15 bases not matched to a gene. CDR3 coding DNA: TGTGCCAGTAGTATCGGGACAGCCTCGCCTCGTGAGGAGCAGTACTTC. Protein: CASSIGTASPREEQYF.

For this clone: Other DNA sequences of this sample code for an identical CDR3. The chain is built from TRBV28 and TRBJ2-7; no clear D gene. With 6 bases removed from V and 3 bases from J, the gap between germline ends came to 6 bases. Germline CDR1 MDHEN, CDR2 SYDVKM. The CDR3 consists of 11 residues. The CDR3 DNA is TGTGCCAGCAGCCGTAACTACGAGCAGTACTTC. This sequence encodes CASSRNYEQYF.

This chain links TRBV5-1 with TRBJ2-5; 10 bases are a match to TRBD2. Germline-derived CDR1 and CDR2 are SGHRS and YFSETQ. V was clipped by 6 bases and J by 1 base; unmatched bases: 6. CDR3 length: 15 amino acids. In nucleotides, the CDR3 is TGCGCCAGCACCCCTAGCGGGGGAATCCAAGAGACCCAGTACTTC. Its protein is CASTPSGGIQETQYF.

The chain couples TRBV14 to TRBJ2-3; TRBD1 is a possible D gene (5 bases). This CDR3 region has 13 residues. Germline V gene sequence: CDR1 SGHDN, CDR2 FVKESK. V was pared by 5 bases and J by 4 bases, with 10 bases between. The CDR3 coding sequence is TGTGCCAGCAGCTACTCAGGGTCAGATACGCAGTATTTT. Translation: CASSYSGSDTQYF.

This clone was observed a few times. For the CDR3, the DNA is TGTGCCAGCAGTGAAGTTATGGTGAGCACTGAAGCTTTCTTT. The encoded protein is CASSEVMVSTEAFF. V is TRBV2 and J is TRBJ1-1; D not certain. With 1 base removed from V and 4 bases from J, the gap between germline ends came to 10 bases. The CDR3 totals 14 residues. Germline lookup yields CDR1 SNHLY and CDR2 FYNNEI.

This chain uses TRBV7-9 with TRBJ2-2, with 10 nucleotides matching TRBD2. Germline CDR1 and CDR2: SEHNR and FQNEAQ (reference sequence). The V and J ends lost 6 bases and 4 bases, in that order; junction bases with no gene match: 11. The CDR3 is made up of 17 amino acids. For the CDR3, the DNA is TGTGCCAGCAGGGTTAATCCTAGCGGGAGTTCCACCGGGGAGCTGTTTTTT. Amino acid sequence: CASRVNPSGSSTGELFF.

This clone turned up a few times. This chain connects TRBV6-6 to TRBJ2-7; TRBD2 might be the D (7 bases). The germline V gene has CDR1 MNHNY and CDR2 SVGAGI (reference sequence). V lost 6 bases and J lost 1, with 16 bases in between. This CDR3 region has 15 residues. The CDR3 nucleotides read TGTGCCAGCAGATCCAGCGGGGACACTTCCTACGAGCAGTACTTC. It encodes CASRSSGDTSYEQYF.

The chain employs TRBV18 and TRBJ2-6, with 7 bases matching TRBD2. Germline V gene lookup returns CDR1 KGHSH and CDR2 LQKENI. V dropped 3 bases and J dropped 0; count of bases not matched to a gene: 11. The CDR3 spans 19 residues. The CDR3 is CASSPSLARENSGANVLTF. CDR3 DNA sequence: TGTGCCAGCTCACCCTCACTAGCGAGAGAAAACTCTGGGGCCAACGTCCTGACTTTC.

V is TRBV28 and J is TRBJ2-7; 7 bases map to TRBD1. The V segment lost 3 bases and the J segment 5 bases; nucleotides outside the gene matches: 7. CDR3 length: 14 amino acids. The germline CDR1 and CDR2 sequences are MDHEN and SYDVKM. The CDR3 coding sequence is TGTGCCAGCAGTTTCGGGACAGCCCCCCACGAGCAGTACTTC. Translation gives CASSFGTAPHEQYF.

This chain connects TRBV5-1 to TRBJ1-4; 8 nucleotides agree with TRBD1. The germline CDR1 and CDR2 sequences are SGHRS and YFSETQ. The CDR3 is made up of 15 amino acids. Trimming cost V 4 bases and J 8 bases; bases outside gene matches: 10. This CDR3 is CASSPAGTGSEKLFF. CDR3 DNA: TGCGCCAGCAGCCCGGCCGGGACAGGTAGCGAAAAACTGTTTTTT.

The chain recombines TRBV28 with TRBJ2-7; TRBD1 aligns across 10 bases. J lost 1 base, V lost 9 bases, and 9 bases had no gene match. The CDR3 runs 15 residues. Per germline, CDR1 MDHEN and CDR2 SYDVKM. The CDR3 DNA sequence: TGTGCCAGTGGGACAGGGGCGACTAATTCCTACGAGCAGTACTTC. The encoded protein is CASGTGATNSYEQYF.

On this clone: Other DNA sequences in the sample encode the same CDR3. This chain joins TRBV5-1 and TRBJ1-3, with unresolved D. Trimming removed 4 bases from V and 4 bases from J, with 12 bases in between. Germline V lookup: CDR1 SGHRS, CDR2 YFSETQ. This CDR3 has 14 amino acids. The CDR3 coding sequence is TGCGCCAGCAGCCCACTAGCGGGGGGAAACACCATATATTTT. Amino acids: CASSPLAGGNTIYF.

The chain recombines TRBV7-9 with TRBJ2-4, with D perhaps TRBD2 (6 bases). Deletions cut 5 bases from V and 0 bases from J, with 14 bases between. This CDR3 has 16 amino acids. Germline loops: CDR1 SEHNR, CDR2 FQNEAQ (reference sequence). The CDR3 sequence is CASSQNGLIAKNIQYF. DNA for the CDR3: TGTGCCAGCAGCCAAAACGGACTAATAGCCAAAAACATTCAGTACTTC.

The V call is TRBV7-9, the J call TRBJ2-7; 7 bases are shared with TRBD1. The germline V gene encodes CDR1 SEHNR and CDR2 FQNEAQ (reference sequence). The CDR3 is made up of 14 amino acids. Trimming removed 4 bases from V and 2 bases from J; junction bases left unmatched: 5. The CDR3 reads CASSWDSGAYEQYF. The CDR3 DNA sequence: TGTGCCAGCAGCTGGGACAGTGGTGCCTACGAGCAGTACTTC.

The chain links TRBV10-3 to TRBJ1-3; D gene unclear. Germline V lookup: CDR1 ENHRY, CDR2 SYGVKD. Trimming took 7 bases from V and 0 from J, leaving 13 bases between them. CDR3 size: 15 residues. Here the CDR3 reads CAIIRKKVSGNTIYF. Here the CDR3 DNA reads TGTGCCATCATCCGAAAAAAAGTCTCTGGAAACACCATATATTTT.